This T cell receptor (beta chain) was identified in a study of T cell changes during pregnancy in multiple sclerosis. Profiling relied on immunoSEQ multiplex PCR, and the TCRdb table lists in-frame clones only, not all of them. This sample has about 31,000 clones; approximately 94% occur once, and the top ten carry 0.35% to 0.5%. Germline loops: CDR1 LNHDA, CDR2 SQIVND (reference sequence). V was trimmed by 7 bases and J by 7 bases, leaving 23 bases between them. CDR3 length equals 15 residues. The sample here was CD4+ T cells from peripheral blood mononuclear cells, taken in the second trimester of pregnancy. The receptor comes from a female donor with multiple sclerosis, enrolled in a pregnancy study. The chain uses TRBV19 and TRBJ2-7; possible D gene TRBD2, 6 bases. The CDR3 here is CASTPGGTGTREQYF. The CDR3 DNA reads TGTGCCAGTACCCCAGGAGGGACGGGCACGAGGGAGCAGTACTTC.